Presented here are 25 T cell receptor beta chains from one specimen sequenced in a study of T cells in Graves' hyperthyroidism and ophthalmopathy. It was RNA transcripts that yielded the amplified TCR beta CDR3 regions. The HTBI primer set drove a first-round RT-PCR of the TCR CDR3. TCRdb re-analysed the multiplex PCR reads in MiXCR, keeping a single row per CDR3 protein. The sample records approximately 400,000 distinct CDR3 sequences, over 13% being singletons. The material sequenced was blood. Source of these receptors: a man aged 50 or older with Graves' ophthalmopathy.

This clonotype has ten or more counts. In DNA form, the CDR3 reads TGTGCCAGCAGCTTAACCCGTCGGGAGTTGGAGACCCAGTACTTC. Its protein is CASSLTRRELETQYF. The chain combines TRBV11-2 with TRBJ2-5; TRBD2 is a possible D gene (6 bases). CDR1 is SGHAT, CDR2 FQNNGV, per germline. The CDR3 is 15 residues long. The V and J ends lost 2 bases and 5 bases respectively, with 15 bases between them.

This clonotype has more than one count but fewer than ten. The chain couples TRBV29-1 to TRBJ1-5; D not resolved. CDR1 is SQVTM and CDR2 is ANQGSEA in the germline V gene. This CDR3 contains 14 residues. The germline V and J ends were trimmed by 4 bases and 3 bases, with 13 bases remaining between them. As DNA, the CDR3 is TGCAGCGTTGCCCTAGCAGATCCCAATCAGCCCCAGCATTTT. This encodes CSVALADPNQPQHF. The full variable domain, its missing parts supplied by reference TRBV29-1 and TRBJ1-5, is SAVISQKPSRDICQRGTSLTIQCQVDSQVTMMFWYRQQPGQSLTLIATANQGSEATYESGFVIDKFPISRPNLTFSTLTVSNMSPEDSSIYLCSVALADPNQPQHFGDGTRLSIL.

The rearrangement links TRBV6-1 to TRBJ1-1; the D gene is possibly TRBD1 (6 bases). Trimming left V 8 bases short and J 4 bases short, with 20 bases between. The CDR3 covers 15 residues. Germline V gene sequence: CDR1 MNHNS, CDR2 SASEGT. The DNA of the CDR3 is TGTGCCAGCGGACGTATACAGGGTGTAGGCACTGAAGCTTTCTTT. Residues: CASGRIQGVGTEAFF.

The rearrangement links TRBV12-3 or TRBV12-4 to TRBJ1-2; TRBD1 might be the D (5 bases). There are 13 residues in the CDR3. V was pared by 1 base and J by 8 bases, with 11 bases between. The CDR3 DNA reads TGTGCCAGCAGTTTAGGAGCAGGGAACGGCTACACCTTC. Translation: CASSLGAGNGYTF.

This clonotype was recorded at least ten times. This rearrangement joins TRBV6-1 to TRBJ2-5, with D possibly matching TRBD2 (5 bases). V shed 4 bases and J shed 1 base, with 10 bases lying between them. In germline, CDR1 is MNHNS, CDR2 SASEGT. The CDR3 is made up of 14 amino acids. CDR3 coding DNA: TGTGCCAGCAGTGGATTAGGAGGCCAAGAGACCCAGTACTTC. This encodes CASSGLGGQETQYF.

The chain uses TRBV10-3 and TRBJ1-4; 8 bases map to TRBD1. With V trimmed by 6 bases and J by 1 base, 4 bases remained unmatched. CDR3 size: 15 residues. Germline lookup yields CDR1 ENHRY and CDR2 SYGVKD. CDR3 region: CAISPDRGTNEKLFF. The CDR3, as DNA: TGTGCCATCAGCCCCGACAGGGGAACTAATGAAAAACTGTTTTTT.

V gene TRBV6-1 combines with J gene TRBJ2-1; 12 positions agree with TRBD2. V dropped 8 bases and J dropped 4; count of bases not matched to a gene: 6. Germline assignment: CDR1 MNHNS and CDR2 SASEGT. CDR3 length: 15 residues. The CDR3 reads CASGPTSGRYNEQFF. The CDR3 nucleotides are TGTGCCAGCGGACCGACTAGCGGGAGATACAATGAGCAGTTCTTC.

In this sample, this clonotype turned up once. The chain combines TRBV6-1 with TRBJ1-1; a possible D gene is TRBD1 (6 bases). The CDR3 has 12 residues. CDR1 MNHNS and CDR2 SASEGT come from the germline V gene. Trimming left V 6 bases short and J 11 bases short, with 16 bases between. The CDR3 reads CASSNAAGDAFF. The CDR3, as DNA: TGTGCCAGCAGCAACGCGGCAGGGGACGCTTTCTTT.

The table lists this clonotype with a few counts. The chain uses TRBV27 and TRBJ2-4; TRBD2 aligns across 7 bases. Germline trimming cut 5 bases from V and 6 bases from J; bases unmatched to any gene: 13. The CDR3 totals 16 residues. Germline loops: CDR1 MNHEY, CDR2 SMNVEV (reference sequence). DNA of the CDR3: TGTGCCAGCAGTCACCCGGGACCTAGCGGTACAAACATTCAGTACTTC. Its protein product is CASSHPGPSGTNIQYF.

CDR3 DNA: TGTGCCAGCAGATCTTACAGGGGCGCCGGGCAGCCCCAGCATTTT. It yields the protein CASRSYRGAGQPQHF. This chain uses TRBV28 with TRBJ1-5; 7 nucleotides match TRBD1. This CDR3 region has 15 residues. Germline CDR1 MDHEN, CDR2 SYDVKM. V was pared by 6 bases and J by 7 bases, with 12 bases of the junction left unmatched.

J is TRBJ2-5 and V is TRBV29-1, with TRBD2 as a possible D gene (6 bases). Trimming took 3 bases from V and 1 from J, leaving 24 bases between them. Germline V gene data show CDR1 as SQVTM and CDR2 as ANQGSEA. The CDR3 loop spans 18 amino acids. This CDR3 reads CSVEGRGTSRSGQETQYF. The CDR3 DNA is TGCAGCGTTGAGGGAAGAGGGACTTCCCGGTCCGGCCAAGAGACCCAGTACTTC.

The chain combines TRBV30 with TRBJ2-3; 7 nucleotides match TRBD2. The germline V gene encodes CDR1 GTSNPN and CDR2 SVGIG (reference sequence). This CDR3 region has 15 residues. J was trimmed by 6 bases and V by 3 bases; bases with no gene match: 12. The CDR3 nucleotides read TGTGCCTGGAGCCCGGGACTACCCGTTAGGGATACGCAGTATTTT. It encodes CAWSPGLPVRDTQYF. The full variable domain, with the rest looked up from reference TRBV30 and TRBJ2-3, is SQTIHQWPATLVQPVGSPLSLECTVEGTSNPNLYWYRQAAGRGLQLLFYSVGIGQISSEVPQNLSASRPQDRQFILSSKKLLLSDSGFYLCAWSPGLPVRDTQYFGPGTRLTVL.

This clonotype was observed a few times. This could be a read error, since a much larger clone is one nucleotide away. Here the CDR3 reads CSARTGGNRYEQYF. CDR3 coding DNA: TGCAGTGCTAGGACTGGCGGGAACCGATACGAGCAGTACTTC. The chain carries TRBV20-1 and TRBJ2-7; possible D gene TRBD2, 6 bases. The V end was cut by 3 bases, the J end by 4 bases, with 16 bases between. This CDR3 is 14 amino acids long. CDR1 and CDR2 from the germline V gene are DFQATT and SNEGSKA (reference sequence).

This chain links TRBV7-9 with TRBJ2-7; TRBD2 matches 12 bases. Germline CDR1 reads SEHNR; CDR2 reads FQNEAQ (reference sequence). The CDR3 is 17 amino acids. Trimming removed 6 bases from V and 2 bases from J; junction bases left unmatched: 11. The CDR3, as DNA: TGTGCCAGCAGGACCTCGGGACTAGCGGGCGGAACCTACGAGCAGTACTTC. Translation: CASRTSGLAGGTYEQYF.

A word on this clonotype: It may be a read error: a sequence one base away is much more abundant. The rearrangement uses TRBV12-3 or TRBV12-4 and TRBJ2-2, with D possibly matching TRBD2 (5 bases). There are 12 residues in the CDR3. In DNA form, the CDR3 reads TGTGCCAGCAGTTTAGAGGCCGGGGAGCTGTTGTTT. Residues: CASSLEAGELLF.

Regarding this clonotype: One end of the junction is discordant with germline, which a read error may explain. The rearrangement links TRBV9 to TRBJ1-6, with D perhaps matching TRBD1 (6 bases). Germline V gene data show CDR1 as SGDLS and CDR2 as YYNGEE. The CDR3 is made up of 15 amino acids. Here the CDR3 reads CAGSVAGQPASPLHF. CDR3 nucleotides: TGTGCCGGCAGCGTAGCAGGACAGCCAGCTTCACCCCTCCACTTT.

This clonotype was observed many times. This chain joins TRBV18 and TRBJ2-2; no clear D gene. Germline loops: CDR1 KGHSH, CDR2 LQKENI. CDR3 length equals 13 residues. Trimming left V 1 base short and J 6 bases short, with 6 bases between. This CDR3 reads CASSPLGSGELFF. The CDR3, as DNA: TGTGCCAGCTCACCACTCGGCTCCGGGGAGCTGTTTTTT.

This clonotype was found many times. The chain has TRBV10-3 and TRBJ2-6; 10 bases map to TRBD1. V dropped 10 bases and J dropped 3; count of bases not matched to a gene: 9. The CDR3 length is 16 residues. In germline, CDR1 is ENHRY, CDR2 SYGVKD. CDR3 DNA sequence: TGTGCCACCGCGGGGACAGGGGATCGTGGGGCCAACGTCCTGACTTTC. Protein product: CATAGTGDRGANVLTF.

The table lists this clonotype with many counts. The genes are TRBV12-3 or TRBV12-4 and TRBJ2-3; 11 bases line up with TRBD2. V gave up 0 bases and J gave up 4 bases; unmatched junction bases: 6. This CDR3 contains 17 residues. The CDR3 protein is CASSLARTSGSADTQYF. In DNA, the CDR3 is TGTGCCAGCAGTTTAGCTCGGACTAGCGGGTCAGCAGATACGCAGTATTTT.

The V gene is TRBV29-1, the J gene TRBJ1-2, with D hard to call. The CDR3 runs to 13 residues. CDR1 and CDR2 from the germline V gene are SQVTM and ANQGSEA. Trimming shortened V by 6 bases and J by 0 bases, and 11 bases separated the two germline ends. The CDR3 is CSVSARSNYGYTF. CDR3 bases: TGCAGCGTCTCAGCGCGTTCTAACTATGGCTACACCTTC.

The sample holds many counts of this clonotype. The rearrangement uses TRBV2 and TRBJ1-2; no clear D. V shed 2 bases and J shed 3 bases, with 10 bases lying between them. The CDR3 runs 14 residues. Germline V CDR1 and CDR2: SNHLY, FYNNEI. CDR3 sequence (DNA): TGTGCCAGCAGTGAAACCGTCAAAGACTATGGCTACACCTTC. Translated: CASSETVKDYGYTF.

CDR3 loop: CASSKLPGNSNQPQHF. In nucleotides, the CDR3 is TGTGCCAGCAGCAAACTCCCCGGGAATAGCAATCAGCCCCAGCATTTT. This sequence joins TRBV7-6 and TRBJ1-5; D remains unclear. The CDR3 length is 16 residues. Trimming pared 5 bases from V and 0 bases from J, leaving 14 bases between. The germline CDR1 and CDR2 sequences are SGHVS and FNYEAQ.

This clonotype was picked up many times. The CDR3: CASSRRVRLAGSYEQYF. DNA for the CDR3: TGTGCCAGCAGCCGAAGAGTGAGACTAGCGGGGTCCTACGAGCAGTACTTC. This sequence joins TRBV7-8 and TRBJ2-7, with 11 bases that match TRBD2. After removal of 5 bases from V and 1 base from J, the junction contained 10 bases not matched to a gene. The CDR3 totals 17 residues. Per the germline V gene, CDR1 is SGHVS and CDR2 is FQNEAQ.

This clonotype was counted many times. CDR3 nucleotides: TGCGCCAGCAGCCAAGAGTATCGATCCCCCCAGCATTTT. Amino acid sequence: CASSQEYRSPQHF. The rearrangement uses TRBV4-1 and TRBJ1-5; D call uncertain. The CDR3 length is 13 residues. The V gene's germline CDR1 is MGHRA and CDR2 YSYEKL. The germline V and J ends were trimmed by 0 bases and 10 bases, with 10 bases remaining between them.

There are many counts of this clonotype. The chain has TRBV20-1 and TRBJ1-1; weak D call: TRBD1 (5 bases). This CDR3 has 15 amino acids. V was pared by 1 base and J by 1 base, with 13 bases between. The germline CDR1 and CDR2 sequences are DFQATT and SNEGSKA (reference sequence). The CDR3 here is CSARGRGAWNTEAFF. The CDR3 coding sequence is TGCAGTGCTAGAGGCCGCGGGGCTTGGAACACTGAAGCTTTCTTT.